Shown below are 10 T cell receptor beta chains from a single sample sequenced in a study of blood T cell repertoires in COVID-19. Clones were read by immunoSEQ multiplex PCR, and TCRdb kept only the in-frame ones, dropping some. The data contain 100,000 to 150,000 clones, 80% of them singletons. Source material: peripheral blood. Receptors were obtained from a human donor in a cohort sampled during active COVID-19.

V is TRBV18 and J is TRBJ2-2, with D perhaps TRBD2 (8 bases). There are 16 residues in the CDR3. CDR1 and CDR2 (germline): KGHSH, LQKENI. V lost 6 bases and J lost 5, with 19 bases in between. CDR3 protein: CASSPMAGGQTGELFF. In DNA form, the CDR3 reads TGTGCCAGCTCCCCGATGGCGGGGGGACAGACCGGGGAGCTGTTTTTT.

V and J are TRBV28 and TRBJ2-1; 15 nucleotides line up with TRBD2. V trimming: 10 bases; J trimming: 2 bases; junction bases outside the gene matches: 12. CDR1 and CDR2 (germline): MDHEN, SYDVKM. There are 18 residues in the CDR3. The CDR3 reads CATTGLAGGPRPYNEQFF. Here the CDR3 DNA reads TGTGCCACCACAGGACTAGCGGGAGGGCCGCGGCCCTACAATGAGCAGTTCTTC.

This clone has more than one count but fewer than ten. In nucleotides, the CDR3 is TGTGCCAGCTCTGGGGGGGGGTATAGCAATCAGCCCCAGCATTTT. Translation gives CASSGGGYSNQPQHF. The chain uses TRBV2 and TRBJ1-5, with TRBD1 as a possible D gene (5 bases). V was pared by 8 bases and J by 0 bases, with 14 bases between. The length of the CDR3 is 15 residues. Looked up from germline, CDR1 is SNHLY and CDR2 is FYNNEI.

The sample holds one count of this clone. The chain employs TRBV6-5 and TRBJ2-7, with 8 positions matching TRBD1. This CDR3 contains 14 residues. The germline V gene encodes CDR1 MNHEY and CDR2 SVGAGI. Unmatched junction bases numbered 6, after V lost 6 bases and J lost 2 bases. The CDR3 region has the DNA TGTGCCAGCAGGATGAGACAGGGGACCTACGAGCAGTACTTC. Translated: CASRMRQGTYEQYF.

The chain recombines TRBV30 with TRBJ2-7; TRBD1 aligns across 7 bases. The V segment lost 7 bases and the J segment 2 bases; nucleotides outside the gene matches: 5. This CDR3 region has 12 residues. Germline V gene data show CDR1 as GTSNPN and CDR2 as SVGIG (reference sequence). The CDR3 sequence is CASSTGPYEQYF. The CDR3 nucleotides read TGTGCCTCCTCGACAGGGCCCTACGAGCAGTACTTC.

This clone is a singleton in its sample. This chain links TRBV20-1 with TRBJ2-7; 16 nucleotides agree with TRBD2. The CDR3 runs to 14 residues. Germline V gene lookup returns CDR1 DFQATT and CDR2 SNEGSKA (reference sequence). V trimming: 3 bases; J trimming: 13 bases; junction bases outside the gene matches: 9. This CDR3 is CSASTPGTSGRVYF. For the CDR3, the DNA is TGCAGTGCTAGTACTCCCGGGACTAGCGGGAGGGTATACTTC.

The gene calls are TRBV5-1 and TRBJ2-3, with D perhaps TRBD2 (6 bases). CDR1 and CDR2 from the germline V gene are SGHRS and YFSETQ. Trimming pared 4 bases from V and 3 bases from J, leaving 18 bases between. CDR3 size: 16 residues. CDR3 in amino acids: CASSARSGLWTDTQYF. The DNA of the CDR3 is TGCGCCAGCAGCGCGCGCTCGGGACTCTGGACAGATACGCAGTATTTT.

The chain joins TRBV6-6 to TRBJ1-2, with 7 bases matching TRBD1. CDR1 is MNHNY, CDR2 SVGAGI, per germline (reference sequence). The CDR3 spans 22 residues. V was clipped by 5 bases and J by 6 bases; unmatched bases: 33. The CDR3 nucleotides read TGTGCCAGCAGTCCCTTGTCCCTTGTTCTTCCGCCCTGGAAGTACCAGGGGGATGGCTACACCTTC. Translating gives CASSPLSLVLPPWKYQGDGYTF.

The chain links TRBV28 to TRBJ2-7; D is possibly TRBD1 (5 bases). Trimming shortened V by 3 bases and J by 3 bases, and 18 bases separated the two germline ends. The germline gives CDR1 MDHEN, CDR2 SYDVKM. This CDR3 comprises 16 residues. This chain's CDR3 is CASSLQGIANLYEQYF. CDR3 coding DNA: TGTGCCAGCAGTTTGCAGGGAATCGCCAACCTCTACGAGCAGTACTTC.

The chain employs TRBV7-2 and TRBJ1-6, with D perhaps TRBD1 (5 bases). Germline CDR1 and CDR2: SGHTA and FQGNSA. The CDR3 length is 15 residues. Trimming left V 4 bases short and J 10 bases short, with 17 bases between. CDR3 region: CASSSRRGNESPLHF. CDR3 coding DNA: TGTGCCAGCAGCTCACGGCGGGGGAATGAGTCACCCCTCCACTTT.